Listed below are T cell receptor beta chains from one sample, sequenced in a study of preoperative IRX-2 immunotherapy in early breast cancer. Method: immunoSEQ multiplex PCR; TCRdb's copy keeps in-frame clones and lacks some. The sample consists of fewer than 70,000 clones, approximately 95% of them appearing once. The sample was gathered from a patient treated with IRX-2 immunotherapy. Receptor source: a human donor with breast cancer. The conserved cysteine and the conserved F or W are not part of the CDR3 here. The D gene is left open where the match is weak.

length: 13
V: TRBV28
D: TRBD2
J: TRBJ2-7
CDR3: ASSFGTSGAYEQY

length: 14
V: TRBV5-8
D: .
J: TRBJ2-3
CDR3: ASSYWTAAPTDTQY

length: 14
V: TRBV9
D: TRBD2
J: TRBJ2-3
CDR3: ASSVVVSGGRDTQY

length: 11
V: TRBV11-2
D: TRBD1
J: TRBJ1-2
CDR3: ASSWDRSYGYT

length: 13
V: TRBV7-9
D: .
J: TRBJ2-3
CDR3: ASSFALDSADTQY

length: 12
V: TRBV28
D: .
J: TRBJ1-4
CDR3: ASSPGHRNKKLF

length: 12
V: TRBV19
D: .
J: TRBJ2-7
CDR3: ASSERTDTYEQY

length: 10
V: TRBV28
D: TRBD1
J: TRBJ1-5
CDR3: ASSFPGTAQH

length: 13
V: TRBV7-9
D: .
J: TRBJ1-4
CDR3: ASSLELSPNEKLF

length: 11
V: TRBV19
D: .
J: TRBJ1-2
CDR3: ASSNRINYGYT

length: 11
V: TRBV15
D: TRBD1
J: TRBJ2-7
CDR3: ATSRRDSYEQY

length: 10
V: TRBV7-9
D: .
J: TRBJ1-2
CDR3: ASSLWGDGYT

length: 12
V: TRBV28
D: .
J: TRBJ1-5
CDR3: ASSAGTQGQPQH

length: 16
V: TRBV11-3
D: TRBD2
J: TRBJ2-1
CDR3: ASSLEPSGPSSYNEQF